The 14 T cell receptor beta chains below come from one sample, sequenced in a study of OX40 agonist ivuxolimab in advanced cancers. Measured with immunoSEQ multiplex PCR; TCRdb has only the in-frame clones, and not every one. Here the sample spans some 70,000 clones, roughly 80% being singletons. The sequencing here drew on CD4+ or CD8+ T cells sorted from blood, taken in a trial of the OX40 agonist ivuxolimab. The receptor source for this set is an adult with an advanced solid tumor such as melanoma, head and neck, liver or kidney cancer.

There are a few counts of this clone. The chain joins TRBV5-1 to TRBJ2-7; the D gene is possibly TRBD2 (6 bases). Germline V gene data show CDR1 as SGHRS and CDR2 as YFSETQ. V was clipped by 2 bases and J by 5 bases, with 17 bases between them. The CDR3 loop spans 15 amino acids. This CDR3 is CASSFGGAVRDEQYF. Written as DNA, the CDR3 is TGCGCCAGCAGCTTCGGGGGAGCGGTAAGGGACGAGCAGTACTTC.

This chain links TRBV5-6 with TRBJ2-2, with a tentative D call TRBD1 (5 bases). This CDR3 has 13 residues. V lost 4 bases to trimming and J lost 6 bases, with 10 bases between them. Looked up from germline, CDR1 is SGHDT and CDR2 is YYEEEE. CDR3 residues: CASSPVGPGELFF. For the CDR3, the DNA is TGTGCCAGCAGCCCAGTGGGGCCCGGGGAGCTGTTTTTT.

Of note for this clone: At one of its ends the junction is not consistent with the germline gene, which may arise from a read error. This chain connects TRBV28 to TRBJ1-3; tentative D call: TRBD1 (5 bases). The CDR3 totals 11 residues. CDR1 is MDHEN and CDR2 is SYDVKM in the germline V gene. In DNA, the CDR3 is TGTGCCAGTTCCGGGGGAAGCACCATATATTTT. This translates into CASSGGSTIYF.

The CDR3 DNA reads as TGTGCCAGCAGCGTAGACCCCAGAAGCACAGATACGCAGTATTTT. Protein sequence: CASSVDPRSTDTQYF. This sequence joins TRBV9 and TRBJ2-3; D call uncertain. The V gene lost 0 bases and the J gene lost 0 bases, with 8 bases spanning the gap. CDR3 length: 15 residues. From germline, CDR1 is SGDLS and CDR2 YYNGEE.

The chain recombines TRBV5-6 with TRBJ1-2; the D is unclear. The CDR3 loop spans 12 amino acids. V was cut by 0 bases and J by 4 bases, with 4 bases left in between. Germline lookup yields CDR1 SGHDT and CDR2 YYEEEE. This CDR3 reads CASSLAGYGYTF. CDR3 DNA: TGTGCCAGCAGCTTGGCCGGCTATGGCTACACCTTC.

The V gene is TRBV11-2, the J gene TRBJ2-2; D unclear. Looked up from germline, CDR1 is SGHAT and CDR2 is FQNNGV. The germline V and J ends were trimmed by 2 bases and 1 base, with 8 bases remaining between them. The CDR3 is 15 residues long. Here the CDR3 reads CASSLIQLNTGELFF. The CDR3 bases are TGTGCCAGCAGCTTAATACAGCTGAACACCGGGGAGCTGTTTTTT. The full variable domain, rest sourced from reference TRBV11-2 and TRBJ2-2, is EAGVAQSPRYKIIEKRQSVAFWCNPISGHATLYWYQQILGQGPKLLIQFQNNGVVDDSQLPKDRFSAERLKGVDSTLKIQPAKLEDSAVYLCASSLIQLNTGELFFGEGSRLTVL.

This chain uses TRBV14 with TRBJ2-2; TRBD2 aligns across 8 bases. The ends lost 1 base at V and 3 bases at J; junction bases unmatched: 4. The CDR3 contains 16 residues. Germline V lookup: CDR1 SGHDN, CDR2 FVKESK. The CDR3: CASSQVGGAYTGELFF. Written as DNA, the CDR3 is TGTGCCAGCAGCCAAGTCGGGGGGGCCTACACCGGGGAGCTGTTTTTT.

The chain couples TRBV6-6 to TRBJ1-4; D call uncertain. CDR1 is MNHNY, CDR2 SVGAGI, per germline (reference sequence). This CDR3 contains 13 residues. V was trimmed by 6 bases and J by 2 bases, leaving 7 bases between them. The CDR3 region has the DNA TGTGCCAGCAGGGGATCCACTAATGAAAAACTGTTTTTT. Translated: CASRGSTNEKLFF.

Concerning this clone itself: Compared with germline, one end of the junction differs, possibly owing to a read error. The J gene is TRBJ1-3, the V gene TRBV6-1; D call uncertain. CDR1 and CDR2 from the germline V gene are MNHNS and SASEGT. The CDR3 covers 11 residues. The CDR3 loop reads CASSTLWFENF. In DNA, the CDR3 is TGTGCCAGCAGTACACTGTGGTTCGAGAATTTT.

CDR3 nucleotides: TGTGCCAGCAGGCTCACCGGGGAGCTGTTTTTT. Amino acid sequence: CASRLTGELFF. The J gene is TRBJ2-2, the V gene TRBV6-1; D is ambiguous. V shed 6 bases and J shed 4 bases, with 3 bases lying between them. This CDR3 is built from 11 residues. Germline CDR1 reads MNHNS; CDR2 reads SASEGT.

The V gene is TRBV11-2, the J gene TRBJ2-7; no reliable D call. The CDR3 length is 12 residues. Germline V lookup: CDR1 SGHAT, CDR2 FQNNGV. V shed 2 bases and J shed 7 bases, with 9 bases lying between them. In DNA, the CDR3 is TGTGCCAGCAGCTTATTTGCCCAGGAGCAGTACGTC. Translated, it gives CASSLFAQEQYV.

The rearrangement joins TRBV7-9 to TRBJ2-2, with 14 positions matching TRBD2. V trimming: 5 bases; J trimming: 5 bases; junction bases outside the gene matches: 10. Germline V gene data show CDR1 as SEHNR and CDR2 as FQNEAQ (reference sequence). CDR3 length equals 18 residues. CDR3 region: CASSPRTSGGQLTGELFF. CDR3 DNA: TGTGCCAGCAGCCCTAGGACTAGCGGGGGGCAGTTAACCGGGGAGCTGTTTTTT.

This rearrangement joins TRBV5-6 to TRBJ2-1; 8 bases are a match to TRBD2. J lost 4 bases, V lost 3 bases, and 9 bases had no gene match. This CDR3 comprises 16 residues. Germline lookup yields CDR1 SGHDT and CDR2 YYEEEE. The CDR3 sequence is CASSSGAGEVYNEQFF. CDR3 nucleotide sequence: TGTGCCAGCAGCTCGGGAGCGGGAGAGGTTTACAATGAGCAGTTCTTC. The whole variable domain, remainder taken from reference TRBV5-6 and TRBJ2-1, is DAGVTQSPTHLIKTRGQQVTLRCSPKSGHDTVSWYQQALGQGPQFIFQYYEEEERQRGNFPDRFSGHQFPNYSSELNVNALLLGDSALYLCASSSGAGEVYNEQFFGPGTRLTVL.

This rearrangement joins TRBV25-1 to TRBJ1-2, with D maybe TRBD1 (6 bases). The CDR3 is 14 residues long. The germline V and J ends were trimmed by 4 bases and 1 base, with 10 bases remaining between them. The germline gives CDR1 MGHDK, CDR2 SYGVNS. For the CDR3, the DNA is TGTGCCAGCAGTGGGGGGGCCGTTAACTATGGCTACACCTTC. This codes for CASSGGAVNYGYTF.